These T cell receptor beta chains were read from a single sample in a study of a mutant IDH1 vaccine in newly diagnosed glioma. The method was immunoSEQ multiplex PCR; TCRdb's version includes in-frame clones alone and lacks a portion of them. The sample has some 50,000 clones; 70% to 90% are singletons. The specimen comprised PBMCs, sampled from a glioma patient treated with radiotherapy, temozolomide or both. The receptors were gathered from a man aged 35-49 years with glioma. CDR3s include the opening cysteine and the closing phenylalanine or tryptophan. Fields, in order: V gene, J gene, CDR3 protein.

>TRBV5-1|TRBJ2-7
CASSPDKGDLYEQYF
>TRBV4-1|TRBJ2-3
CASSQHRGSTDTQYF
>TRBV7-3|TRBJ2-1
CASSLESGFGNEQFF
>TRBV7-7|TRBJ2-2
CASSLEALGDTGELFF
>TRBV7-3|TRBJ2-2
CASSLGGTGELFF
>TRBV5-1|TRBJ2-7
CASSLIGGSGYEQYF
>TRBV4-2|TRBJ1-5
CASSLGTVSNQPQHF
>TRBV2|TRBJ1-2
CASSEGAGLYGYTF
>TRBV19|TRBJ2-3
CASSRDRAIDTQYF
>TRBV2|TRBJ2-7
CASTETQFTYEQYF
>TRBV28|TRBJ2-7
CASINLYEQYF